These 21 T cell receptor beta chains were all obtained from the same sample, sequenced in a study of siplizumab effects on memory and regulatory T cells. Measured with immunoSEQ multiplex PCR; TCRdb has only the in-frame clones, and not every one. The sample includes about 55,000 clones, about 97% of them seen just once. Input material: naive CD4+ T cells sorted from blood. The source of these receptors is a human donor in good health.

This clone appeared once. This chain's CDR3 is CSARFREPTF. Written as DNA, the CDR3 is TGCAGTGCTAGGTTCAGGGAGCCCACCTTC. The chain joins TRBV20-1 to TRBJ1-2; tentatively, D is TRBD1 (5 bases). In germline, CDR1 is DFQATT, CDR2 SNEGSKA (reference sequence). The V end lost 3 bases, the J end lost 13 bases, and 12 bases lay between the germline ends. This CDR3 has 10 amino acids.

The V and J genes are TRBV5-6 and TRBJ1-1, with D possibly matching TRBD1 (6 bases). Germline values: CDR1 SGHDT, CDR2 YYEEEE. This CDR3 has 16 amino acids. V was pared by 0 bases and J by 4 bases, with 16 bases between. The CDR3 DNA sequence: TGTGCCAGCAGCTTGGTGCGGGGGCCGGGCGTCACTGAAGCTTTCTTT. Its translation: CASSLVRGPGVTEAFF.

CDR3 sequence (DNA): TGCGCCAGCAGCTTCCGGGACAGGGAAATTAACCAGTTCTTC. Amino acids: CASSFRDREINQFF. V and J are TRBV5-1 and TRBJ2-1, with 9 bases lining up with TRBD1. J gave up 13 bases and V 2 bases, and 10 bases lay outside the gene matches. This CDR3 contains 14 residues. Germline CDR1 reads SGHRS; CDR2 reads YFSETQ.

The chain combines TRBV5-6 with TRBJ2-2; 11 nucleotides match TRBD2. The germline V gene encodes CDR1 SGHDT and CDR2 YYEEEE. CDR3 length: 16 amino acids. V lost 2 bases and J lost 6; bases outside the gene matches: 6. The CDR3 region is CASSFELAGAAGELFF. CDR3 sequence (DNA): TGTGCCAGCAGCTTTGAACTAGCGGGAGCGGCCGGGGAGCTGTTTTTT. Supplemented by reference TRBV5-6 and TRBJ2-2, the full variable domain reads DAGVTQSPTHLIKTRGQQVTLRCSPKSGHDTVSWYQQALGQGPQFIFQYYEEEERQRGNFPDRFSGHQFPNYSSELNVNALLLGDSALYLCASSFELAGAAGELFFGEGSRLTVL.

The rearrangement links TRBV7-2 to TRBJ1-2; D is perhaps TRBD1 (5 bases). The CDR3 runs to 14 residues. Trimming removed 5 bases from V and 5 bases from J, with 15 bases in between. From germline, CDR1 is SGHTA and CDR2 FQGNSA. CDR3 sequence: CASSPTWGSYGYTF. CDR3 coding DNA: TGTGCCAGCAGCCCCACGTGGGGGAGTTATGGCTACACCTTC.

On this clone: The junction and the germline gene differ at one end; a read error may be behind it. V and J are TRBV7-7 and TRBJ2-3; 10 bases agree with TRBD2. Germline loops: CDR1 SSHAT, CDR2 FNYEAQ (reference sequence). CDR3 size: 15 residues. The DNA for the CDR3 is TGTGCTAGCAGCCAGGGACTAGCGCCCACAGATACGCAGTATTTT. It translates to CASSQGLAPTDTQYF.

J is TRBJ2-1 and V is TRBV19; D is unclear. V lost 7 bases and J 3 bases, leaving 10 bases between the germline ends. The CDR3 spans 13 residues. The V gene's germline CDR1 is LNHDA and CDR2 SQIVND (reference sequence). The DNA for the CDR3 is TGTGCCAGTAAGGCTAGGAACTACAATGAGCAGTTCTTC. This gives the protein CASKARNYNEQFF. Full variable domain (rest looked up from reference TRBV19 and TRBJ2-1): DGGITQSPKYLFRKEGQNVTLSCEQNLNHDAMYWYRQDPGQGLRLIYYSQIVNDFQKGDIAEGYSVSREKKESFPLTVTSAQKNPTAFYLCASKARNYNEQFFGPGTRLTVL.

The genes are TRBV18 and TRBJ1-1; TRBD1 is a possible D gene (5 bases). The CDR3 contains 16 residues. V was pared by 3 bases and J by 7 bases, with 21 bases between. CDR1 and CDR2 (germline): KGHSH, LQKENI. This CDR3 reads CASSPFARGSPLEAFF. CDR3 nucleotides: TGTGCCAGCTCACCCTTCGCGCGGGGGTCTCCGCTTGAAGCTTTCTTT.

The rearrangement uses TRBV6-6 and TRBJ2-7; 10 bases fit TRBD1. Germline trimming cut 6 bases from V and 3 bases from J; bases unmatched to any gene: 2. The CDR3 totals 13 residues. CDR1 is MNHNY and CDR2 is SVGAGI in the germline V gene (reference sequence). CDR3 residues: CASRGQGSYEQYF. CDR3 nucleotides: TGTGCCAGCAGGGGACAGGGGAGCTACGAGCAGTACTTC.

V and J are TRBV10-3 and TRBJ2-3, with TRBD1 as a possible D gene (5 bases). CDR1 and CDR2 (germline): ENHRY, SYGVKD. Trimming took 1 base from V and 4 from J, leaving 15 bases between them. This CDR3 has 16 residues. The CDR3 spells CAISEYETVTSDTQYF. The CDR3 DNA sequence: TGTGCCATCAGTGAGTATGAGACAGTCACCTCAGATACGCAGTATTTT.

V usage is TRBV11-3 and J usage is TRBJ2-2; possibly TRBD2 for D (5 bases). The length of the CDR3 is 14 residues. V was cut by 1 base and J by 7 bases, with 10 bases left in between. Germline V gives CDR1 SGHNT, CDR2 YENEEA. The CDR3: CASSLAGLDGELFF. CDR3 bases: TGTGCCAGCAGCTTAGCGGGGTTGGACGGGGAGCTGTTTTTT.

The chain is built from TRBV19 and TRBJ2-2; 8 nucleotides match TRBD2. The germline V gene encodes CDR1 LNHDA and CDR2 SQIVND (reference sequence). V was clipped by 10 bases and J by 3 bases; unmatched bases: 10. The CDR3 covers 15 residues. CDR3 nucleotides: TGTGCCACACAGATAACTAGCGGCTACACCGGGGAGCTGTTTTTT. It is translated as CATQITSGYTGELFF.

The genes are TRBV7-2 and TRBJ2-1; the match to TRBD1 covers 12 bases. The CDR3 extends over 16 amino acids. The junction had 9 bases not matched to a gene; V was cut back by 5 bases and J by 7 bases. The germline V gene has CDR1 SGHTA and CDR2 FQGNSA. CDR3: CASSLAGQGARNEQFF. The CDR3 region has the DNA TGTGCCAGCAGCCTTGCGGGACAGGGGGCTAGGAATGAGCAGTTCTTC. The variable domain in full, completed from reference TRBV7-2 and TRBJ2-1, reads GAGVSQSPSNKVTEKGKDVELRCDPISGHTALYWYRQSLGQGLEFLIYFQGNSAPDKSGLPSDRFSAERTGGSVSTLTIQRTQQEDSAVYLCASSLAGQGARNEQFFGPGTRLTVL.

This chain links TRBV4-1 with TRBJ2-7; tentatively, D is TRBD2 (5 bases). The germline V gene encodes CDR1 MGHRA and CDR2 YSYEKL. The ends were cut back, 2 bases at V and 2 bases at J, with 13 bases in the middle. The CDR3 sequence is 15 residues long. Here the CDR3 reads CASSQTAVVPYEQYF. The CDR3 DNA follows: TGCGCCAGCAGCCAAACAGCGGTCGTACCCTACGAGCAGTACTTC.

This rearrangement joins TRBV18 to TRBJ2-5, with D uncertain. From germline, CDR1 is KGHSH and CDR2 LQKENI. With 1 base removed from V and 3 bases from J, the gap between germline ends came to 6 bases. There are 13 residues in the CDR3. CDR3 sequence: CASSPRQEETQYF. The CDR3 nucleotides read TGTGCCAGCTCACCACGACAAGAAGAGACCCAGTACTTC.

CDR3 DNA sequence: TGCGCCAGCAGCCAAGCAGGGACCCACGGCTACACCTTC. Amino acid sequence: CASSQAGTHGYTF. The V gene is TRBV4-3, the J gene TRBJ1-2; D is possibly TRBD1 (5 bases). This CDR3 spans 13 amino acids. Germline values: CDR1 LGHNA, CDR2 YSLEER. V dropped 1 base and J dropped 8 bases, with 11 bases sitting between them.

V usage is TRBV18 and J usage is TRBJ1-1; a weak D match, TRBD1 (6 bases). V gave up 8 bases and J gave up 3 bases, with 22 bases separating them. The CDR3 has 16 residues. CDR1 KGHSH and CDR2 LQKENI come from the germline V gene. CDR3 residues: CASNRLGSPGDTEAFF. The CDR3 nucleotides read TGTGCCAGCAATAGATTGGGCAGCCCAGGGGACACTGAAGCTTTCTTT.

The genes are TRBV5-1 and TRBJ1-6; 9 bases are a match to TRBD1. The trim removed 4 bases at V and 8 bases at J, leaving 7 bases unmatched. This CDR3 comprises 15 residues. Germline V CDR1 and CDR2: SGHRS, YFSETQ. The CDR3 DNA reads TGCGCCAGCAGCAAGTCACAGGGGGCTGATTCACCCCTCCACTTT. Its translation: CASSKSQGADSPLHF. The full variable domain, rest sourced from reference TRBV5-1 and TRBJ1-6, is KAGVTQTPRYLIKTRGQQVTLSCSPISGHRSVSWYQQTPGQGLQFLFEYFSETQRNKGNFPGRFSGRQFSNSRSEMNVSTLELGDSALYLCASSKSQGADSPLHFGNGTRLTVT.

V usage is TRBV6-6 and J usage is TRBJ1-2, with TRBD1 as a possible D gene (6 bases). This CDR3 has 12 residues. Germline V lookup: CDR1 MNHNY, CDR2 SVGAGI (reference sequence). Deletions cut 4 bases from V and 6 bases from J, with 9 bases between. The CDR3 loop reads CASSSRDNGYTF. The CDR3 DNA reads as TGTGCCAGCAGTTCCCGGGACAATGGCTACACCTTC.

The gene calls are TRBV15 and TRBJ1-5; 9 bases map to TRBD1. This CDR3 contains 18 residues. Germline values: CDR1 LNHNV, CDR2 YYDKDF (reference sequence). Trimming removed 0 bases from V and 0 bases from J; junction bases left unmatched: 6. The CDR3 sequence is CATSRDYPGQGSNQPQHF. The CDR3 nucleotides read TGTGCCACCAGCAGAGATTACCCGGGACAGGGTAGCAATCAGCCCCAGCATTTT.

DNA for the CDR3: TGTGCCTGGAGAGGGCTATATAGCAATCAGCCCCAGCATTTT. It translates to CAWRGLYSNQPQHF. The chain recombines TRBV30 with TRBJ1-5; D remains ambiguous. CDR1 and CDR2 (germline): GTSNPN, SVGIG (reference sequence). V lost 3 bases, J lost 0 bases, and 9 bases lay in between. The CDR3 spans 14 residues. The complete variable domain, with remaining parts taken from reference TRBV30 and TRBJ1-5, reads SQTIHQWPATLVQPVGSPLSLECTVEGTSNPNLYWYRQAAGRGLQLLFYSVGIGQISSEVPQNLSASRPQDRQFILSSKKLLLSDSGFYLCAWRGLYSNQPQHFGDGTRLSIL.